This TCR beta chain was observed in a study of control samples from healthy donors and cancer patients. Clones were read by immunoSEQ multiplex PCR, and TCRdb kept only the in-frame ones, dropping some. Of around 100,000 clones listed, about nine tenths were seen once; the top ten hold around 3.8%. The germline CDR1 and CDR2 sequences are MNHNS and SASEGT. The junction had 11 bases not matched to a gene; V was cut back by 2 bases and J by 3 bases. The CDR3 has 18 residues. V is TRBV6-1 and J is TRBJ2-1, with 9 bases fitting TRBD1. The TCR originated in a woman younger than 30 in good health. Sequencing used blood. In DNA, the CDR3 is TGTGCCAGCAGTGAATGGGGGATTCCGGGACAGGGCTACAATGAGCAGTTCTTC. This codes for CASSEWGIPGQGYNEQFF.